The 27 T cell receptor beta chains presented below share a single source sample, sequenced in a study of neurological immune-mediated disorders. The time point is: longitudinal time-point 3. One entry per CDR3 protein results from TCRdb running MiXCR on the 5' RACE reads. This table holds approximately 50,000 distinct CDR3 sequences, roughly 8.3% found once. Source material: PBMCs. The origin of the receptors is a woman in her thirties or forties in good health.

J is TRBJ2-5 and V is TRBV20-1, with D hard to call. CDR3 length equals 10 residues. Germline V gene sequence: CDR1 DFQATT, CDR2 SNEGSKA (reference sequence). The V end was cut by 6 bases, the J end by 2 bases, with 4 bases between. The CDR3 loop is CSAKQETQYF. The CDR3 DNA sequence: TGCAGTGCAAAACAAGAGACCCAGTACTTC.

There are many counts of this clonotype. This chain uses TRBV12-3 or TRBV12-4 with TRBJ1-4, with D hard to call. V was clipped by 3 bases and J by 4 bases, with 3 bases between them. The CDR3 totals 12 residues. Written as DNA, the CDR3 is TGTGCCAGCAGTTTCGGTAATGAAAAACTGTTTTTT. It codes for CASSFGNEKLFF.

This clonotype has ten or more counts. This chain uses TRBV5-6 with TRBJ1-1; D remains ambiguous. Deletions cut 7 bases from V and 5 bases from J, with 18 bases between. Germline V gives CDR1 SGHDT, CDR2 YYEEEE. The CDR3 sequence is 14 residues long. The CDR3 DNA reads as TGTGCCAGCGGGCCGATAGGGTTTATGACTGAAGCTTTCTTT. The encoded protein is CASGPIGFMTEAFF.

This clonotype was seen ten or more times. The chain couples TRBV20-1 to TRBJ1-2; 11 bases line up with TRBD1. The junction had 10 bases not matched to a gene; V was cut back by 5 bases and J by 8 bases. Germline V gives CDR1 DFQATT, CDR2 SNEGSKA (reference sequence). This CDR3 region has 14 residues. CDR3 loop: CSAHTGQGVGGYTF. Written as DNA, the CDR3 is TGCAGTGCTCATACGGGACAGGGGGTTGGGGGCTACACCTTC.

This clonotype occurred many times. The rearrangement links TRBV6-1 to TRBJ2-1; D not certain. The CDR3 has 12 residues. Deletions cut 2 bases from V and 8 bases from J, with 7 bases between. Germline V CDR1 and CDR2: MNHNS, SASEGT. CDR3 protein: CASSEIGHEQFF. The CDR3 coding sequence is TGTGCCAGCAGTGAAATCGGGCATGAGCAGTTCTTC.

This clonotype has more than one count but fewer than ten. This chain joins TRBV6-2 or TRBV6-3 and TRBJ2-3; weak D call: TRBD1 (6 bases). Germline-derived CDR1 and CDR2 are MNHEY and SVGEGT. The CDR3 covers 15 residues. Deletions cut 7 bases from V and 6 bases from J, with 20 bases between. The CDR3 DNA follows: TGTGCCAGCAACCCCGGGACATCTTGGGGGGATACGCAGTATTTT. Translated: CASNPGTSWGDTQYF.

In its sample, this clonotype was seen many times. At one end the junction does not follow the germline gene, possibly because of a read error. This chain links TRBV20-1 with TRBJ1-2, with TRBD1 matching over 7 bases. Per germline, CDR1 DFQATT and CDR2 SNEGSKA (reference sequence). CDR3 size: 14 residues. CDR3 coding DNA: TGCAGTGCCAGAGAGCCAGGGGGAGACTATGGCTACACCTTC. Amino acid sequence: CSAREPGGDYGYTF.

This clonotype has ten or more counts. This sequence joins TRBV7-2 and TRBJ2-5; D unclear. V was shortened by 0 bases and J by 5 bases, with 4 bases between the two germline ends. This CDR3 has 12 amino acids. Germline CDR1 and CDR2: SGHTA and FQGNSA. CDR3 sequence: CASSLARETQYF. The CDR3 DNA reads TGTGCCAGCAGCTTAGCGAGGGAGACCCAGTACTTC.

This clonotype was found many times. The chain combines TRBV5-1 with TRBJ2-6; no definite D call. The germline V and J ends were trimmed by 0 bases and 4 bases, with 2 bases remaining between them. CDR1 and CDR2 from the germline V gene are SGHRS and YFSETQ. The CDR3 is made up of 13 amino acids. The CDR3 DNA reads TGCGCCAGCAGCTTGGCAGGGGCCAACGTCCTGACTTTC. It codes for CASSLAGANVLTF.

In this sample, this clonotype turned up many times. CDR3 in amino acids: CASSVRGQGLNHEQFF. CDR3 nucleotides: TGTGCCAGCAGCGTACGAGGACAGGGGCTGAACCATGAGCAGTTCTTC. The chain combines TRBV9 with TRBJ2-1; TRBD1 matches 9 bases. Trimming removed 1 base from V and 8 bases from J; junction bases left unmatched: 10. Germline V lookup: CDR1 SGDLS, CDR2 YYNGEE. The CDR3 sequence is 16 residues long.

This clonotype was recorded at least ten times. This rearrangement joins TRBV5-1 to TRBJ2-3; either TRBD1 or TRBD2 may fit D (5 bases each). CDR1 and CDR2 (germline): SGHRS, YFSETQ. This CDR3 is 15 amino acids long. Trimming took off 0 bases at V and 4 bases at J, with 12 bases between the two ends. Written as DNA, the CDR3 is TGCGCCAGCAGCTTGGTTGGGGGTAGGCCAGATACGCAGTATTTT. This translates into CASSLVGGRPDTQYF.

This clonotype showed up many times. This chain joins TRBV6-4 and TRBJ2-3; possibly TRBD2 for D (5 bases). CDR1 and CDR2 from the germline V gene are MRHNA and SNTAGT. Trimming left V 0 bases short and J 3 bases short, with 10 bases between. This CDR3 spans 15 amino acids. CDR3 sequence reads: CASSDSTRETDTQYF. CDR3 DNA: TGTGCCAGCAGTGACTCGACAAGGGAGACAGATACGCAGTATTTT.

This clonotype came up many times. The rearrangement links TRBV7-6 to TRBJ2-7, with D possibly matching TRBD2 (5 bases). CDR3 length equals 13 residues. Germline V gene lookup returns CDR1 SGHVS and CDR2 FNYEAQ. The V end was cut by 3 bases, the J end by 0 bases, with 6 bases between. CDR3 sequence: CASSFGSSYEQYF. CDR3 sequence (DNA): TGTGCCAGCAGCTTTGGGAGCTCCTACGAGCAGTACTTC.

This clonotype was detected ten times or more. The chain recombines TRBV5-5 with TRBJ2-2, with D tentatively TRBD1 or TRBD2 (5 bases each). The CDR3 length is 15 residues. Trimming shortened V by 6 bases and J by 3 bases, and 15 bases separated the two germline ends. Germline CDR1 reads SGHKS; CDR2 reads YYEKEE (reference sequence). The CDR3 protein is CASTPGQGHTGELFF. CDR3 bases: TGTGCCAGCACTCCGGGGCAGGGACACACCGGGGAGCTGTTTTTT.

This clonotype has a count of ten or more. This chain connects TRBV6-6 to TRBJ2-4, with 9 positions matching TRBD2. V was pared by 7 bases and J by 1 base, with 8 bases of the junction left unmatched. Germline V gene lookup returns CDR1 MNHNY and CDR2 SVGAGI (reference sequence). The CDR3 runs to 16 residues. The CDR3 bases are TGTGCCAGCATCGGGCGGGAGGGCCCTGCCAAAAACATTCAGTACTTC. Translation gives CASIGREGPAKNIQYF.

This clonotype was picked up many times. CDR3 protein: CASSFGGNEKLFF. The CDR3 DNA sequence: TGTGCCAGCAGCTTCGGGGGGAATGAAAAACTGTTTTTT. The V gene is TRBV7-2, the J gene TRBJ1-4; possibly TRBD1 for D (5 bases). With 3 bases removed from V and 5 bases from J, the gap between germline ends came to 7 bases. Germline CDR1 and CDR2: SGHTA and FQGNSA. The CDR3 is made up of 13 amino acids.

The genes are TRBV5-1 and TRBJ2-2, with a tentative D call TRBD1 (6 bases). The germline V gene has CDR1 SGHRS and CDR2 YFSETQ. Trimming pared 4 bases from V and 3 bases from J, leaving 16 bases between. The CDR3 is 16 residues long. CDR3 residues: CASSPTGIKDTGELFF. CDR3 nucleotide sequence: TGCGCCAGCAGCCCTACAGGGATAAAGGACACCGGGGAGCTGTTTTTT.

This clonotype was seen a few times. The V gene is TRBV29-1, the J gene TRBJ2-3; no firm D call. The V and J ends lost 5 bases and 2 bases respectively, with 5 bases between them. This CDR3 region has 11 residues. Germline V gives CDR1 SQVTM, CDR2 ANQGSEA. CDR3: CSVTDTDTQYF. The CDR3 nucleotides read TGCAGCGTTACAGACACAGATACGCAGTATTTT.

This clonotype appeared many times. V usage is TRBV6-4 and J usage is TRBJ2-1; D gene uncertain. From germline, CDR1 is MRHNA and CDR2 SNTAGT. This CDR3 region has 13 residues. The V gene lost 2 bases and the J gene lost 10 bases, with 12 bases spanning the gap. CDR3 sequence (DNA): TGTGCCAGCAGTGACGGCGGCCGGTCGGAGCAGTTCTTC. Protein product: CASSDGGRSEQFF.

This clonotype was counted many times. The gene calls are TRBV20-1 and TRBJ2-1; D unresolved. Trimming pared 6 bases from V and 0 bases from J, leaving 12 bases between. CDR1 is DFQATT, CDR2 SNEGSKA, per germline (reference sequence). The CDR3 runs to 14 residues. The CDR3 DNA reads TGCAGTGCAAAGGTCTGGGGCTCCTACAATGAGCAGTTCTTC. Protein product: CSAKVWGSYNEQFF.

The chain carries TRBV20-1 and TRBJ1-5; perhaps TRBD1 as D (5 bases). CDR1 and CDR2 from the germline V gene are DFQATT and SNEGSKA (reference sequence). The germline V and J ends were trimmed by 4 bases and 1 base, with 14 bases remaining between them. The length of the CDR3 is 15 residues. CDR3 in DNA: TGCAGTGCTAAGGACCCCGGGACGAGCAATCAGCCCCAGCATTTT. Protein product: CSAKDPGTSNQPQHF.

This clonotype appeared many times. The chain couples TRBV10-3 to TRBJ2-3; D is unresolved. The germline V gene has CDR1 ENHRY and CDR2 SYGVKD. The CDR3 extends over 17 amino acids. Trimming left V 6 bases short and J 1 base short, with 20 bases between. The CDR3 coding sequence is TGTGCCATCAGGTCAAGTCTATATTCCGTAGGCACAGATACGCAGTATTTT. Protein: CAIRSSLYSVGTDTQYF.

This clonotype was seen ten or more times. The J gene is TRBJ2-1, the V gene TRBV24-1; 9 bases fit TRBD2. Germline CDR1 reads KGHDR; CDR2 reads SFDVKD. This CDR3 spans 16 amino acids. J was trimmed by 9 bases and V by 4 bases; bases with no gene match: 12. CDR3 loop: CATSEPGTSLGSEQFF. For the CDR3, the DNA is TGTGCCACCAGTGAGCCCGGGACTAGCCTGGGAAGTGAGCAGTTCTTC.

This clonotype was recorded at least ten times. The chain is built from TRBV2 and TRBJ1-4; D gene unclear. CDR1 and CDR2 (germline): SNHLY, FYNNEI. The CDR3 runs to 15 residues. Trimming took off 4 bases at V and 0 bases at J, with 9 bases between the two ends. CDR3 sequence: CASSGSRPTNEKLFF. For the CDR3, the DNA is TGTGCCAGCAGTGGGTCCCGCCCAACTAATGAAAAACTGTTTTTT.

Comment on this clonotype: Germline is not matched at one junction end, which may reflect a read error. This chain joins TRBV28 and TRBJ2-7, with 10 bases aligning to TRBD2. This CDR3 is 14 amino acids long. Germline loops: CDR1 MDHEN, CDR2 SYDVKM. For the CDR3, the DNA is TGTTCCAGCAGTTGGGTAGCGGGGGGCTACGAGCATTACTTC. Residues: CSSSWVAGGYEHYF.

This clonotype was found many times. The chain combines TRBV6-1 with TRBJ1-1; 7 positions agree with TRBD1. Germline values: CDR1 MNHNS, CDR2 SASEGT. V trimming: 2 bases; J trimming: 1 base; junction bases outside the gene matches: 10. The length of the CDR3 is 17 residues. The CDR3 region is CASSEYRGSNRNTEAFF. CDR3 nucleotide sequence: TGTGCCAGCAGTGAATACAGGGGAAGTAATCGGAACACTGAAGCTTTCTTT.

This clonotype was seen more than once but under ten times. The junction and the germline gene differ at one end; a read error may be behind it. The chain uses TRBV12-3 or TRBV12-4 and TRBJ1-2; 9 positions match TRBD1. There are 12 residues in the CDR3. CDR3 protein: CASSSSYRGHRF. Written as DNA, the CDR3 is TGTGCCAGCAGTTCAAGTTACAGGGGGCATCGCTTC.